Shown below are 16 T cell receptor beta chains from a single sample sequenced in a study of chemoradiotherapy in HPV16-positive cancers. The method was immunoSEQ multiplex PCR; TCRdb's version includes in-frame clones alone and lacks a portion of them. The data hold roughly 5,500 clones, with about 69% observed a single time. This material consisted of tumor tissue, taken from a patient who underwent chemoradiotherapy. The receptors come from a human donor with HPV-associated anogenital cancer.

V gene TRBV9 combines with J gene TRBJ2-7; TRBD1 matches 7 bases. From germline, CDR1 is SGDLS and CDR2 YYNGEE. J lost 2 bases, V lost 0 bases, and 2 bases had no gene match. The CDR3 length is 14 residues. CDR3 in DNA: TGTGCCAGCAGCGTAGGGCAGGGGGCCTACGAGCAGTACTTC. Protein: CASSVGQGAYEQYF.

By its share, this clone is medium-sized. V usage is TRBV5-6 and J usage is TRBJ2-2; 8 nucleotides match TRBD1. Germline CDR1 SGHDT, CDR2 YYEEEE. This CDR3 comprises 15 residues. J was trimmed by 5 bases and V by 2 bases; bases with no gene match: 5. Here the CDR3 DNA reads TGTGCCAGCAGCTTCGGCCAGGGGGCAACCGGGGAGCTGTTTTTT. It specifies CASSFGQGATGELFF.

V and J are TRBV15 and TRBJ2-6; D is undetermined. The CDR3 consists of 16 residues. The ends were cut back, 2 bases at V and 2 bases at J, with 10 bases in the middle. CDR1 is LNHNV, CDR2 YYDKDF, per germline (reference sequence). This chain's CDR3 is CATSRSHRAGANVLTF. The DNA of the CDR3 is TGTGCCACCAGCAGATCCCATAGGGCTGGGGCCAACGTCCTGACTTTC. Supplemented by reference TRBV15 and TRBJ2-6, the full variable domain reads DAMVIQNPRYQVTQFGKPVTLSCSQTLNHNVMYWYQQKSSQAPKLLFHYYDKDFNNEADTPDNFQSRRPNTSFCFLDIRSPGLGDTAMYLCATSRSHRAGANVLTFGAGSRLTVL.

The V call is TRBV5-8, the J call TRBJ2-3, with a tentative D call TRBD1 (6 bases). The CDR3 length is 13 residues. The V gene's germline CDR1 is SGHTS and CDR2 YDEGEE. V was trimmed by 5 bases and J by 3 bases, leaving 10 bases between them. The chain's CDR3 is CASRRRGTDTQYF. The DNA of the CDR3 is TGTGCCAGCAGAAGAAGGGGGACAGATACGCAGTATTTT.

V is TRBV9 and J is TRBJ2-7, with 8 bases fitting TRBD2. With 4 bases clipped from V and 3 bases from J, the junction kept 12 bases outside the gene matches. CDR1 SGDLS and CDR2 YYNGEE come from the germline V gene. The CDR3 extends over 16 amino acids. The CDR3 here is CASSPQTGTSLYEQYF. The DNA of the CDR3 is TGTGCCAGCAGCCCCCAAACCGGGACTAGTCTCTACGAGCAGTACTTC.

V and J are TRBV27 and TRBJ2-5; D may correspond to TRBD1 or TRBD2 (6 bases each). This CDR3 spans 15 amino acids. CDR1 MNHEY and CDR2 SMNVEV come from the germline V gene (reference sequence). V dropped 4 bases and J dropped 5 bases, with 17 bases sitting between them. CDR3 bases: TGTGCCAGCAGTTACCGTCAGGTAGGGGGGGAGACCCAGTACTTC. Translated, it gives CASSYRQVGGETQYF.

The V and J genes are TRBV29-1 and TRBJ2-5, with D possibly being TRBD2 (6 bases). The germline V and J ends were trimmed by 5 bases and 2 bases, with 15 bases remaining between them. Germline values: CDR1 SQVTM, CDR2 ANQGSEA. This CDR3 comprises 14 residues. CDR3 nucleotide sequence: TGCAGCGTTCTGACTAGGCGACTACAAGAGACCCAGTACTTC. It is translated as CSVLTRRLQETQYF.

The table lists this clone with a few counts. The J gene is TRBJ1-6, the V gene TRBV27; D gene uncertain. The ends were cut back, 5 bases at V and 7 bases at J, with 6 bases in the middle. Germline values: CDR1 MNHEY, CDR2 SMNVEV (reference sequence). This CDR3 spans 12 amino acids. The CDR3 loop is CASSGRNSPLHF. The CDR3 region has the DNA TGTGCCAGCAGTGGCAGAAATTCACCCCTCCACTTT.

The chain couples TRBV7-9 to TRBJ2-3, with unresolved D. CDR1 is SEHNR, CDR2 FQNEAQ, per germline (reference sequence). This CDR3 has 12 amino acids. The germline V and J ends were trimmed by 5 bases and 7 bases, with 10 bases remaining between them. CDR3 residues: CASSPFLYTQYF. CDR3 DNA: TGTGCCAGCAGCCCCTTCCTATATACGCAGTATTTT.

The rearrangement links TRBV27 to TRBJ2-3; D may be TRBD2 (6 bases). The CDR3 totals 14 residues. Germline lookup yields CDR1 MNHEY and CDR2 SMNVEV (reference sequence). Deletions cut 2 bases from V and 5 bases from J, with 11 bases between. For the CDR3, the DNA is TGTGCCAGCAGTTTACTCGGGGGTGGAGATACGCAGTATTTT. This encodes CASSLLGGGDTQYF.

This chain joins TRBV9 and TRBJ2-7; D not resolved. V was shortened by 0 bases and J by 3 bases, with 7 bases between the two germline ends. The length of the CDR3 is 13 residues. CDR1 and CDR2 (germline): SGDLS, YYNGEE. DNA for the CDR3: TGTGCCAGCAGCGTAGATTTGAACTACGAGCAGTACTTC. Translating it yields CASSVDLNYEQYF.

The chain combines TRBV10-1 with TRBJ1-1; tentative D call: TRBD1 (5 bases). Trimming pared 8 bases from V and 4 bases from J, leaving 11 bases between. The germline V gene has CDR1 WNHNN and CDR2 SYGVQD (reference sequence). The CDR3 loop spans 12 amino acids. The CDR3 reads CASGGDTTEAFF. The CDR3 DNA sequence: TGCGCCAGCGGGGGTGATACCACTGAAGCTTTCTTT.

The DNA of the CDR3 is TGTGCCAGCAGTTACTCCTTCGACAAGGGGCGCGAGCAGTACTTC. Amino acids: CASSYSFDKGREQYF. This sequence joins TRBV6-5 and TRBJ2-7; weak D call: TRBD1 (5 bases). This CDR3 contains 15 residues. The V end was cut by 0 bases, the J end by 6 bases, with 15 bases between. Germline V gives CDR1 MNHEY, CDR2 SVGAGI.

The V call is TRBV2, the J call TRBJ2-2; D call uncertain. Trimming took off 0 bases at V and 4 bases at J, with 18 bases between the two ends. CDR3 length equals 18 residues. CDR1 SNHLY and CDR2 FYNNEI come from the germline V gene. The CDR3 DNA reads as TGTGCCAGCAGTGAAGCGCTTCTAAGGACGGACCCCACCGGGGAGCTGTTTTTT. This sequence encodes CASSEALLRTDPTGELFF.

V gene TRBV16 combines with J gene TRBJ2-3, with D possibly being TRBD1 (5 bases). Trimming left V 0 bases short and J 2 bases short, with 18 bases between. The CDR3 covers 18 residues. Germline V lookup: CDR1 KGHSY, CDR2 FQNENV. CDR3 DNA sequence: TGTGCCAGCAGCCAATCCCCGTCGCTACAGGAGTCCACAGATACGCAGTATTTT. Protein product: CASSQSPSLQESTDTQYF. Full variable domain (missing parts from reference TRBV16 and TRBJ2-3): GEEVAQTPKHLVRGEGQKAKLYCAPIKGHSYVFWYQQVLKNEFKFLISFQNENVFDETGMPKERFSAKCLPNSPCSLEIQATKLEDSAVYFCASSQSPSLQESTDTQYFGPGTRLTVL.

This sequence joins TRBV29-1 and TRBJ1-1, with TRBD1 as a possible D gene (6 bases). The CDR3 is 13 amino acids. V was pared by 7 bases and J by 4 bases, with 16 bases between. Per germline, CDR1 SQVTM and CDR2 ANQGSEA. As DNA, the CDR3 is TGCAGCGCGAAGGCAGGGGATGCCACTGAAGCTTTCTTT. It codes for CSAKAGDATEAFF.